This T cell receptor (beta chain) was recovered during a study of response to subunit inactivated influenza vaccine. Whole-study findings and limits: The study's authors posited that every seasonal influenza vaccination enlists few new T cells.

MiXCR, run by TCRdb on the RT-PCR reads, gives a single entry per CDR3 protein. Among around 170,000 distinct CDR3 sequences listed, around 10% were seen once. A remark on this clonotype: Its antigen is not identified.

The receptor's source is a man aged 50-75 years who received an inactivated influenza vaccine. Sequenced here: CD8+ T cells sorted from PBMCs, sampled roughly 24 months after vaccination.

CDR3 DNA: TGTGCCAGCTCACCACCGGATTCCTACGAGCAGTACTTC. Its protein is CASSPPDSYEQYF. The genes are TRBV18 and TRBJ2-7; D is unresolved. The germline V gene encodes CDR1 KGHSH and CDR2 LQKENI. V lost 0 bases and J 1 base, leaving 4 bases between the germline ends. The CDR3 consists of 13 residues.